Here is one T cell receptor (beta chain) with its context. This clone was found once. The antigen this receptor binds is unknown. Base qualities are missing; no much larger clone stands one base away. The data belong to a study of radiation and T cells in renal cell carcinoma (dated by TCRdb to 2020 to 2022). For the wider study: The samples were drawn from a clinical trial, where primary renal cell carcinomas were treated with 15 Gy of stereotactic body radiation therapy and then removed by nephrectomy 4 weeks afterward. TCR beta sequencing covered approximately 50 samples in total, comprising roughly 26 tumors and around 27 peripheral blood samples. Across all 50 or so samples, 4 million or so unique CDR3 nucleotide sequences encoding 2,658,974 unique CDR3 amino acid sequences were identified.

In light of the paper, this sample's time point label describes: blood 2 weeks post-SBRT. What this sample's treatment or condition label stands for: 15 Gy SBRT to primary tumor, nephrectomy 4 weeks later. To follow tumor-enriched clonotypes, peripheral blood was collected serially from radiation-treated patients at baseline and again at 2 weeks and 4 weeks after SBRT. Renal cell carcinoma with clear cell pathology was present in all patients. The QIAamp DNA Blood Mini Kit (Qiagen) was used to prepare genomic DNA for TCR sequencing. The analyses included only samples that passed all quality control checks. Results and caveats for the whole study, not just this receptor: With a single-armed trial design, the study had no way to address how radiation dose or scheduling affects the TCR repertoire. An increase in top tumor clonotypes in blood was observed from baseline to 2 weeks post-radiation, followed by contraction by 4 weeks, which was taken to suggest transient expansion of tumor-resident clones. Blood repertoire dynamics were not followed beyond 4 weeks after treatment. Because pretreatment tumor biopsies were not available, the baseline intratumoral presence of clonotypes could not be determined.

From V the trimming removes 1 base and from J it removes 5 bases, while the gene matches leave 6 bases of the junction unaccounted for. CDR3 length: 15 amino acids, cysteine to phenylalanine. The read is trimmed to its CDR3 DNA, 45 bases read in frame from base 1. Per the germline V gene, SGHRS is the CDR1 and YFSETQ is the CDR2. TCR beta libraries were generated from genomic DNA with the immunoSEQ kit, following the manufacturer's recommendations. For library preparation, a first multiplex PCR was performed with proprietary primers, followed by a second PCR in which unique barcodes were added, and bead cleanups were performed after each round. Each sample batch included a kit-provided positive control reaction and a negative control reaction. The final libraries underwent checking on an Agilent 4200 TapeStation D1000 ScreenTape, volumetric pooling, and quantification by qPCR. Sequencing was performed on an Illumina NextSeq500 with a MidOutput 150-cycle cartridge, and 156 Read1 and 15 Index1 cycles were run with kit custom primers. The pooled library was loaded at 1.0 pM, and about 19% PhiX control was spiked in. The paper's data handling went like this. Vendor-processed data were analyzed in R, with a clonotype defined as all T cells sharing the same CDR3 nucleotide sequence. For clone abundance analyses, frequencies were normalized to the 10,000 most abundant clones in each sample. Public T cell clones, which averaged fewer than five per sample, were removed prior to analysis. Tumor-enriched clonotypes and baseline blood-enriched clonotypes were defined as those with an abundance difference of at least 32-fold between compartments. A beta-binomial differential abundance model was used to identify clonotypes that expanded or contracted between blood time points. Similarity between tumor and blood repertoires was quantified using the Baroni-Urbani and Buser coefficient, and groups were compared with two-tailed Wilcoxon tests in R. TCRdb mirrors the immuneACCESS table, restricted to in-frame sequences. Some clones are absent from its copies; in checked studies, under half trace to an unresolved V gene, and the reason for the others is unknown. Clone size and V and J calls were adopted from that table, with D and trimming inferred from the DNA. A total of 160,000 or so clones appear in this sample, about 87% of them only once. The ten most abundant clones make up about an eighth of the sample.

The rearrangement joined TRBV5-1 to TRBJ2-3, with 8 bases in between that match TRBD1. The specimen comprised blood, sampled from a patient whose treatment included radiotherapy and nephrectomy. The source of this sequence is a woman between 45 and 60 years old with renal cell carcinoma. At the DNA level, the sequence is TGCGCCAGCAGCTTGAGGACAGGGCGTGAAGATACGCAGTATTTT. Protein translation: CASSLRTGREDTQYF.